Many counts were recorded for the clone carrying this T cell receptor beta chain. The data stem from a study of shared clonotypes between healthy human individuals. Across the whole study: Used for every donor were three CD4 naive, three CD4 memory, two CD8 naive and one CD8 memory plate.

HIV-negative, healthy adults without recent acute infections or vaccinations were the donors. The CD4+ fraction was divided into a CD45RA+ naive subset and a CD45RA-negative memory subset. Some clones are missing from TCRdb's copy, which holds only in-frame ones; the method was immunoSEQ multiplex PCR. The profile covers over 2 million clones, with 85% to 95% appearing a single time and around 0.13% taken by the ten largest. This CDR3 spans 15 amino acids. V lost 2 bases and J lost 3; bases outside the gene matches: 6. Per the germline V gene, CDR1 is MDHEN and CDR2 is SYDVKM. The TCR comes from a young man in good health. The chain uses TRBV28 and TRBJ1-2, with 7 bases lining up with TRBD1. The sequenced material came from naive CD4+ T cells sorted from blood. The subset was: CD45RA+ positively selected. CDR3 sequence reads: CASSLLPGQYYGYTF. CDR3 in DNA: TGTGCCAGCAGTTTACTTCCGGGACAGTACTATGGCTACACCTTC.